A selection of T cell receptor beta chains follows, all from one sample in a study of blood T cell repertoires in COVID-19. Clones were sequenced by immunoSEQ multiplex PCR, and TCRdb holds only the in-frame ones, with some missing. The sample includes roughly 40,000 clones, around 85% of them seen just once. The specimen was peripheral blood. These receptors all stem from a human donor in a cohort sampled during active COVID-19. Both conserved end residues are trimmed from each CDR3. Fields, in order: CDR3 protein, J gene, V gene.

CDR3: ASSFSGTGYSPLH
J: TRBJ1-6
V: TRBV28

CDR3: ASTLSRGVTYEQY
J: TRBJ2-7
V: TRBV28

CDR3: AWRGIRQGYFTDTQY
J: TRBJ2-3
V: TRBV30

CDR3: ASSFAGQSYEQY
J: TRBJ2-7
V: TRBV27

CDR3: ASSLDPLGEDQPQH
J: TRBJ1-5
V: TRBV28

CDR3: ASSLGPGGSYEQY
J: TRBJ2-7
V: TRBV5-1

CDR3: ASSPQGGTGANVLT
J: TRBJ2-6
V: TRBV28

CDR3: ASSETGGGTEAF
J: TRBJ1-1
V: TRBV9

CDR3: ASSLGPRGTET
J: TRBJ2-7
V: TRBV7-8

CDR3: ASSLVQGGKSPLH
J: TRBJ1-6
V: TRBV6-5

CDR3: AITGTSGGVGNEQF
J: TRBJ2-1
V: TRBV10-3

CDR3: ASSSGNPNTEAF
J: TRBJ1-1
V: TRBV5-1

CDR3: ASGQGAYEQY
J: TRBJ2-7
V: TRBV2

CDR3: ASSPRLSSTDTQY
J: TRBJ2-3
V: TRBV9

CDR3: ASSHLATGGNTGELF
J: TRBJ2-2
V: TRBV2

CDR3: ASSPSRLTNSPLH
J: TRBJ1-6
V: TRBV7-2

CDR3: ASRLAGGREQY
J: TRBJ2-7
V: TRBV5-1

CDR3: ASSSTGIRGYT
J: TRBJ1-2
V: TRBV6-5

CDR3: ASRDSMNTEAF
J: TRBJ1-1
V: TRBV6-5

CDR3: AISDQGYGYT
J: TRBJ1-2
V: TRBV10-3

CDR3: ASSFSGGYVAF
J: TRBJ1-1
V: TRBV12-3/TRBV12-4

CDR3: ASSLTGQEGELF
J: TRBJ2-2
V: TRBV7-3

CDR3: ASSPTGPSSGNTIY
J: TRBJ1-3
V: TRBV5-1

CDR3: ATSDPGGTGDEQY
J: TRBJ2-7
V: TRBV24-1

CDR3: ASSNQGLGTGELF
J: TRBJ2-2
V: TRBV2

CDR3: ASSGRSGGANNEQF
J: TRBJ2-1
V: TRBV9

CDR3: ASSPLAGGNEQF
J: TRBJ2-1
V: TRBV7-9

CDR3: ASSPNRGFQTQY
J: TRBJ2-5
V: TRBV7-2

CDR3: ASSLRLAGGTDTQY
J: TRBJ2-3
V: TRBV5-4